This TCR beta chain originates from a study of early T cells in non-severe SARS-CoV-2 infection. Whole-study results and caveats: Matches to VDJdb favored anti-spike CD8 responses and missed private and CD4 specificities.

In this sample, this clonotype turned up many times. Its specificity is unknown. Via MiXCR, TCRdb re-called the 5' RACE reads, giving one row per CDR3 protein. The top ten hold around 5.8% of the sample, which has under 45,000 distinct CDR3 sequences, almost 5.5% seen once. The TCR was taken from an adult who was a healthcare worker with PCR-confirmed SARS-CoV-2 infection or an uninfected control (not recorded which). The specimen was whole blood, collected at baseline.

The CDR3 sequence: CSVEQGNTEAFF. CDR3 bases: TGCAGCGTTGAACAGGGAAACACTGAAGCTTTCTTT. V usage is TRBV29-1 and J usage is TRBJ1-1, with D perhaps matching TRBD1 (5 bases). V was pared by 2 bases and J by 2 bases, with 6 bases between. The CDR3 runs to 12 residues. CDR1 and CDR2 (germline): SQVTM, ANQGSEA. Based on the CDR3 plus reference TRBV29-1 and TRBJ1-1, the full variable domain is SAVISQKPSRDICQRGTSLTIQCQVDSQVTMMFWYRQQPGQSLTLIATANQGSEATYESGFVIDKFPISRPNLTFSTLTVSNMSPEDSSIYLCSVEQGNTEAFFGQGTRLTVV.